The subject of this entry is one TCR beta chain. No antigen is known for it. This entry belongs to a study of cytomegalovirus exposure and HLA in healthy donors. Study results and limitations: Sequencing likely generated an artifact that appeared as a cluster of highly shared sequence variants.

Trimming stripped 3 bases from V and 0 bases from J, with 8 bases between. The CDR3 is 14 amino acids. CDR1 LNHDA and CDR2 SQIVND come from the germline V gene (reference sequence). PCR was performed using 60 Vbeta and 13 Jbeta primers. The repertoire was sequenced with immunoSEQ multiplex PCR; TCRdb's copy has only in-frame clones and lacks some. This table holds 200,000 or so clones. Material for sequencing was PBMCs. The rearrangement uses TRBV19 and TRBJ1-1, with D possibly matching TRBD1 (6 bases). This receptor was identified in a girl aged 2-10 years in good health and CMV-seropositive. The CDR3 nucleotides read TGTGCCAGTAGTATGAACAGGGTGAACACTGAAGCTTTCTTT. Translating it yields CASSMNRVNTEAFF.